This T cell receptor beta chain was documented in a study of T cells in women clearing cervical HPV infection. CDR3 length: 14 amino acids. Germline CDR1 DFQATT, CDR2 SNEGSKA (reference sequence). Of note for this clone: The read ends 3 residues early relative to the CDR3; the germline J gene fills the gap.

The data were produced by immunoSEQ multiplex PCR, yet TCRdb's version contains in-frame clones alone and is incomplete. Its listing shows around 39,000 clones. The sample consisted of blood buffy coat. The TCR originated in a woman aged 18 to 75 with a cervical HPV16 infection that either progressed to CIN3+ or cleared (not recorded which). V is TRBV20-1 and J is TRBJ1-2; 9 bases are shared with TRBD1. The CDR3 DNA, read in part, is TGCAGTGCTAGGGAGGGACAGGGTACAGATACC. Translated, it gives CSAREGQGTDT. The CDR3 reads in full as CSAREGQGTDTYTF.